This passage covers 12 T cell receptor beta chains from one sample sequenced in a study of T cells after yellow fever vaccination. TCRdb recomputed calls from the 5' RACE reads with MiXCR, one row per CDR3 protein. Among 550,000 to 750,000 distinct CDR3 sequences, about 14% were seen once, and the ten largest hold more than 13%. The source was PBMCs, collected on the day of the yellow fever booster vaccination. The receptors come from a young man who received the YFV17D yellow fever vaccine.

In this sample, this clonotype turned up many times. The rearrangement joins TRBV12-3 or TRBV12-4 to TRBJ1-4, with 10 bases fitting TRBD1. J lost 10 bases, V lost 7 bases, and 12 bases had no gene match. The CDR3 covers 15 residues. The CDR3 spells CASTRQGALRGKLFF. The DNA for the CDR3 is TGTGCCAGCACCAGACAGGGGGCGCTTCGGGGAAAACTGTTTTTT.

CDR3 amino acids: CASSVSTSGLYEQYF. CDR3 DNA: TGTGCCAGCAGTGTGTCTACTAGCGGGCTCTACGAGCAGTACTTC. V and J are TRBV7-2 and TRBJ2-7, with TRBD2 matching over 9 bases. CDR1 is SGHTA and CDR2 is FQGNSA in the germline V gene. There are 15 residues in the CDR3. Losses at the gene ends were 6 bases for V and 3 bases for J; bases not matched to a gene: 9. Combining the CDR3 with reference TRBV7-2 and TRBJ2-7 gives the whole variable domain GAGVSQSPSNKVTEKGKDVELRCDPISGHTALYWYRQSLGQGLEFLIYFQGNSAPDKSGLPSDRFSAERTGGSVSTLTIQRTQQEDSAVYLCASSVSTSGLYEQYFGPGTRLTVT.

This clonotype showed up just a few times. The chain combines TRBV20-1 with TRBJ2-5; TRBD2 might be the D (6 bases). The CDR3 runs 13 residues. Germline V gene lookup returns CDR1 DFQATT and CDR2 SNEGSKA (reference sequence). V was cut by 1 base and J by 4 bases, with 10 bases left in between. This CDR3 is CSARGLDRETQYF. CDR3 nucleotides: TGCAGTGCTAGAGGACTAGATAGAGAGACCCAGTACTTC.

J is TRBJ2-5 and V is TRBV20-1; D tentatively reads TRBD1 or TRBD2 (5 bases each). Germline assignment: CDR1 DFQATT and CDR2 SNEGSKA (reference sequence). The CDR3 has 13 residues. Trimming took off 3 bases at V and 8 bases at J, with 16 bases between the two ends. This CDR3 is CSASPGPRLTQYF. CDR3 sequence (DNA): TGCAGTGCTAGTCCGGGACCCCGGCTTACCCAGTACTTC.

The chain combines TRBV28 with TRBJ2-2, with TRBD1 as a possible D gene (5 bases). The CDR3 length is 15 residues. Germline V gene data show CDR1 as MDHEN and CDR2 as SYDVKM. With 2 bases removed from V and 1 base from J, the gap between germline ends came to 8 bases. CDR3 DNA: TGTGCCAGCAGTTTAGGGGCATGGAACACCGGGGAGCTGTTTTTT. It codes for CASSLGAWNTGELFF.

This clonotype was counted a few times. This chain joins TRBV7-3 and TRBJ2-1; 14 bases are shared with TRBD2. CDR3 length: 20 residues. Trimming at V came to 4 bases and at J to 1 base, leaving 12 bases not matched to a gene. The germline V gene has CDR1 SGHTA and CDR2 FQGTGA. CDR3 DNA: TGTGCCAGCAGCTCCCGCGGGGGACTAGCGGGAGTACAATCCTACAATGAGCAGTTCTTC. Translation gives CASSSRGGLAGVQSYNEQFF.

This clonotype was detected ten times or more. The CDR3: CASSARGLPLTDTQYF. The CDR3 coding sequence is TGTGCCAGCAGTGCCAGGGGGCTGCCCCTCACAGATACGCAGTATTTT. The chain couples TRBV6-1 to TRBJ2-3; TRBD1 agrees at 8 bases. The germline gives CDR1 MNHNS, CDR2 SASEGT. The ends lost 4 bases at V and 2 bases at J; junction bases unmatched: 8. The CDR3 covers 16 residues.

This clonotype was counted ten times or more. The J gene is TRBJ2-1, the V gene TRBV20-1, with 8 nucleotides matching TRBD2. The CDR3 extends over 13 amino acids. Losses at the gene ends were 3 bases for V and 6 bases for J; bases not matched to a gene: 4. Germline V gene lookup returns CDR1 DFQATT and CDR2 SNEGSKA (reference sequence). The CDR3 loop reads CSASGRALNEQFF. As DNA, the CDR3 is TGCAGTGCTAGCGGGAGGGCCCTCAATGAGCAGTTCTTC.

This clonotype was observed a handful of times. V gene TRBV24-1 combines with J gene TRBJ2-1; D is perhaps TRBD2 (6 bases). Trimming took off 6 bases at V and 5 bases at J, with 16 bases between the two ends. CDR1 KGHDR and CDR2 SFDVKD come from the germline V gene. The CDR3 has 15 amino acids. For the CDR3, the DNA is TGTGCCACCAGTTCCGGGCGCCTAGCGAACAATGAGCAGTTCTTC. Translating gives CATSSGRLANNEQFF.

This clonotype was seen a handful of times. The CDR3 DNA is TGCAGCGTTGAAGATATAAGGCAGGGGGCGAAAGAGCAGTACTTC. It specifies CSVEDIRQGAKEQYF. The chain links TRBV29-1 to TRBJ2-7, with 8 bases aligning to TRBD1. V shed 0 bases, J shed 7 bases, and the junction held 11 bases outside the gene matches. The CDR3 length is 15 residues. Germline-derived CDR1 and CDR2 are SQVTM and ANQGSEA.

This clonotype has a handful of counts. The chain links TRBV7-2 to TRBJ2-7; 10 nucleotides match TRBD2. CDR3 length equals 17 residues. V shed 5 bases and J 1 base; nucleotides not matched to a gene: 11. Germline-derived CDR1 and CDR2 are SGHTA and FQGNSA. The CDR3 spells CASSLTPGLAASYEQYF. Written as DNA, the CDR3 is TGTGCCAGCAGCCTAACTCCCGGACTAGCGGCATCCTACGAGCAGTACTTC.

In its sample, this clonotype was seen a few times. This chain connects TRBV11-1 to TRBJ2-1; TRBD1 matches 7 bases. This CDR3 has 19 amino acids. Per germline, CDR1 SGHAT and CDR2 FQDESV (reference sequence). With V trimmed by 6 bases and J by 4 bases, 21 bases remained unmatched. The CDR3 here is CASRPDRVVSTGPYNEQFF. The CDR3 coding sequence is TGTGCCAGCAGACCTGACAGGGTAGTAAGTACGGGTCCTTACAATGAGCAGTTCTTC.